This T cell receptor (beta chain) stems from a study of blood T cells in healthy people across ages. Using a J-beta primer mix together with a sample-barcoded 5' primer, a second PCR was run for roughly 7 to 12 cycles. TCRdb reprocessed the 5' RACE reads with MiXCR, giving one entry per CDR3 protein. The profile shows 700,000 or so distinct CDR3 sequences, 35% to 50% of them singletons. Sequencing was done on a sample of blood. The source of this sequence is an elderly man in good health.

Written as DNA, the CDR3 is TGCAGTGCCCCAGCGGTATACGCCGGGGAGCTGTTTTTT. Translated, it gives CSAPAVYAGELFF. V usage is TRBV20-1 and J usage is TRBJ2-2, with D perhaps TRBD2 (5 bases). The CDR3 covers 13 residues. From germline, CDR1 is DFQATT and CDR2 SNEGSKA (reference sequence). V was shortened by 6 bases and J by 6 bases, with 14 bases between the two germline ends.